A single TCR beta chain is shown here with its context. The antigen remains undetermined. Different DNA sequences within this sample yield the same CDR3. Sequenced by immunoSEQ multiplex PCR; TCRdb stores in-frame clones only, minus some. Of just over 15,000 clones listed, around nine tenths are singletons. The data are from a study of Tregs in tolerant kidney transplant recipients. Germline CDR1 is MNHEY and CDR2 is SVGAGI. J was trimmed by 6 bases and V by 2 bases; bases with no gene match: 8. The CDR3 has 15 residues. Study conclusions and caveats: Activated donor B cell expansion appeared to reveal the most relevant donor-specific TCRbeta repertoire.

The sequenced sample was CD8+ T cells from blood. This chain links TRBV6-5 with TRBJ2-3; 7 bases align to TRBD1. The TCR originated in a human donor in good health. The CDR3, as DNA: TGTGCCAGCAGTTACGGGACAGTAGGGATCGATACGCAGTATTTT. This sequence encodes CASSYGTVGIDTQYF.